Sequencing of this T cell receptor (beta chain) was carried out in a study of blood T cell repertoires in COVID-19. Original data processing: Reference gene primer amplification gave estimated nucleated cell counts. Data came from immunoSEQ multiplex PCR; TCRdb stores just in-frame clones and leaves some out. V and J calls and clone size are copied from that table; D and trimming were computed from the DNA. The sample holds under 200,000 clones, 86% seen once. The CDR3 runs to 15 residues. Germline V lookup: CDR1 SGHRS, CDR2 YFSETQ. The germline V and J ends were trimmed by 4 bases and 1 base, with 13 bases remaining between them. This clone was counted once.

J is TRBJ2-3 and V is TRBV5-1, with a possible D match to TRBD1 (6 bases). This clonotype originated in a woman aged 80 or older in a cohort sampled during active or convalescent COVID-19. The sample consisted of peripheral blood. CDR3 loop: CASSPGQSRTDTQYF. CDR3 bases: TGCGCCAGCAGCCCCGGACAGAGTCGCACAGATACGCAGTATTTT.